This is a list of T cell receptor beta chains from one sample in a study of Graves' ophthalmopathy and Graves' hyperthyroidism. One entry per CDR3 protein results from TCRdb running MiXCR on the multiplex PCR reads. Of 560,000 or so distinct CDR3 sequences detected, about 35% appear once; the ten largest clones hold roughly 4.5%. Sequenced input: peripheral blood or thyroid tissue (not recorded which). Receptor source: an adult man with Graves' hyperthyroidism. Both conserved end residues are part of each CDR3. D genes are given only for firm matches.

>TRBV7-7|TRBJ1-6|TRBD1
CASSSTGNDSPLHF
>TRBV4-1|TRBJ2-3|TRBD2
CASSLLLAGSPDTQYF
>TRBV7-9|TRBJ2-1|TRBD2
CASSYRLAGGPRGNEQFF
>TRBV20-1|TRBJ2-3|TRBD2
CSASGGRSTDTQYF
>TRBV19|TRBJ1-1|NA
CASTLGVGTEAFF
>TRBV13|TRBJ2-6|TRBD1
CASSGGQGSGANVLTF
>TRBV25-1|TRBJ2-5|TRBD2
CASSESRSPAGGIETQYF
>TRBV10-2|TRBJ1-5|NA
CASRDGAVEPQHF
>TRBV5-1|TRBJ1-1|NA
CASSLVAGDEAFF
>TRBV7-9|TRBJ2-5|NA
CASSPRGGDQETQYF
>TRBV6-5|TRBJ1-5|NA
CASSESEGRVGQGGQPQHF
>TRBV27|TRBJ2-3|NA
CASSPREGTQYF
>TRBV7-8|TRBJ2-7|TRBD1
CASSLGRPGDRDSYEQYF
>TRBV10-3|TRBJ1-6|NA
CAISESQGTPTDSPLHF
>TRBV24-1|TRBJ1-1|NA
CATSGWEDTEAFF
>TRBV7-2|TRBJ2-7|NA
CASSLAFGGHREQYF
>TRBV4-1|TRBJ2-5|NA
CASSQDGYGETQYF
>TRBV6-5|TRBJ1-1|NA
CASSLNPGPPNTEAFF
>TRBV7-8|TRBJ2-6|NA
CASSLGHLNVLTF
>TRBV6-1|TRBJ1-6|NA
CASAGVEGDRSPLHF
>TRBV12-3/TRBV12-4|TRBJ1-6|TRBD1
CASSPGTGVFSPLHF
>TRBV7-9|TRBJ2-7|NA
CASSFSRSSYEQYF
>TRBV6-5|TRBJ1-3|NA
CASSESGSGNTIYF
>TRBV7-2|TRBJ2-5|TRBD2
CASSQEPSGMETQYF
>TRBV7-2|TRBJ2-7|NA
CASSSAFRGGGWSYEQYF
>TRBV9|TRBJ1-2|NA
CASSPGGTEARYTF
>TRBV10-3|TRBJ2-3|TRBD1
CASRDRTGGADTQYF
>TRBV2|TRBJ1-3|NA
CASSDTGTYSGNTIYF
>TRBV7-7|TRBJ2-5|TRBD2
CASGGSRSIETQYF
>TRBV20-1|TRBJ1-1|TRBD1
CSVRRQGDTEAFF
>TRBV4-1|TRBJ1-5|NA
CVSSHPSGKQPQHF
>TRBV29-1|TRBJ1-2|NA
CSESGAGGYTF
>TRBV20-1|TRBJ2-3|TRBD2
CSAVGLAGDTDTQYF
>TRBV7-6|TRBJ2-7|NA
CASSPWTGNEQYF
>TRBV7-9|TRBJ1-3|TRBD1
CASSPRTGRSTIYF
>TRBV12-3/TRBV12-4|TRBJ1-2|NA
CASLGGAGDLYGYTF
>TRBV6-5|TRBJ1-4|NA
CASSYSQGVEKLFF
>TRBV12-3/TRBV12-4|TRBJ2-2|NA
CASSPGVWGTGELFF
>TRBV20-1|TRBJ1-4|TRBD1
CSARVGTGGRF
>TRBV30|TRBJ1-1|NA
CAWSVPVGRTEAFF
>TRBV7-8|TRBJ2-5|TRBD1
CASSLAPDREVETQYF